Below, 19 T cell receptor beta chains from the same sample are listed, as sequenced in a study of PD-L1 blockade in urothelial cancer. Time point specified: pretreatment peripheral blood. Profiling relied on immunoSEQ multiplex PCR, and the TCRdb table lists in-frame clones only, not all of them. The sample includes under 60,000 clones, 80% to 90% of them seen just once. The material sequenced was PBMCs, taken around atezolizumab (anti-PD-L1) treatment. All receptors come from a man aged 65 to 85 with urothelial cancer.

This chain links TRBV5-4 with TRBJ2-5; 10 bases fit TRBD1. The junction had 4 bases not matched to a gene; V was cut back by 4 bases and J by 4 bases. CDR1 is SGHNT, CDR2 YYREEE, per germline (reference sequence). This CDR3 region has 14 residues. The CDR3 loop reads CASSLDRGRETQYF. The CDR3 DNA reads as TGTGCCAGCAGCCTCGACAGGGGGCGAGAGACCCAGTACTTC.

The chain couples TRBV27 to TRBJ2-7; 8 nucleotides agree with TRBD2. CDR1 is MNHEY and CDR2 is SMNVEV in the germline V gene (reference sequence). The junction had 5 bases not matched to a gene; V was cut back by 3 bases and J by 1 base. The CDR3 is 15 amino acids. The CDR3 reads CASSFQAGESYEQYF. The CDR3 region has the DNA TGTGCCAGCAGTTTCCAAGCGGGGGAGTCCTACGAGCAGTACTTC.

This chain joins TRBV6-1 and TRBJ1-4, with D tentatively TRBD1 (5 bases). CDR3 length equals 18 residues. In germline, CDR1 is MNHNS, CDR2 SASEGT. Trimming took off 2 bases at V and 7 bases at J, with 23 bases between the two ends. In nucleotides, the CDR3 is TGTGCCAGCAGTGAAAGGAGGGGTAGGGTGGGGGTGGCTGAAAAACTGTTTTTT. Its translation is CASSERRGRVGVAEKLFF.

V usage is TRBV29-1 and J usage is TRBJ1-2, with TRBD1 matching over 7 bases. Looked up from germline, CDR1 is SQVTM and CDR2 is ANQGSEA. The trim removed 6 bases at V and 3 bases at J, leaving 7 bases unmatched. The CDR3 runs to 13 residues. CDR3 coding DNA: TGCAGCGTGGCCCTTGGACAGGACTATGGCTACACCTTC. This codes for CSVALGQDYGYTF.

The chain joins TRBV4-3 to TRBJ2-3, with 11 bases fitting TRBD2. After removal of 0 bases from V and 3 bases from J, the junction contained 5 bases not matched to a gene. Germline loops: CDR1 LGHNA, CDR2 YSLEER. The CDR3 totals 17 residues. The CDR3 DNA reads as TGCGCCAGCAGCCAAGATAGTGCTAGCGGGGGGACAGATACGCAGTATTTT. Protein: CASSQDSASGGTDTQYF.

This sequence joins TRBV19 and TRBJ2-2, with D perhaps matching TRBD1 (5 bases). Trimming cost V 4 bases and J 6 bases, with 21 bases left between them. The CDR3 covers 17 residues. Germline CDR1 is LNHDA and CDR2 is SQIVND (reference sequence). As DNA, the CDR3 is TGTGCCAGTAGTACCGTCGACAGTCGACTTATGGCCGGGGAGCTGTTTTTT. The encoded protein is CASSTVDSRLMAGELFF.

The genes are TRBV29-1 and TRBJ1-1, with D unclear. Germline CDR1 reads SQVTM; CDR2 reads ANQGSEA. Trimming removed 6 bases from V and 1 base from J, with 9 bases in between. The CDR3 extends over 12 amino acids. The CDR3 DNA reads TGCAGCGTCACACGGGGGAACACTGAAGCTTTCTTT. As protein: CSVTRGNTEAFF.

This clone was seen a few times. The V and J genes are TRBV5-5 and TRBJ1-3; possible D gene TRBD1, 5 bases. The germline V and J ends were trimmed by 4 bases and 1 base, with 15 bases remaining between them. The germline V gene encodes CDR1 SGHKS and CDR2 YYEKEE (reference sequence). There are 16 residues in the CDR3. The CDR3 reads CASSLGQGVSGNTIYF. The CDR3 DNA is TGTGCCAGCAGCCTGGGGCAGGGTGTTTCTGGAAACACCATATATTTT.

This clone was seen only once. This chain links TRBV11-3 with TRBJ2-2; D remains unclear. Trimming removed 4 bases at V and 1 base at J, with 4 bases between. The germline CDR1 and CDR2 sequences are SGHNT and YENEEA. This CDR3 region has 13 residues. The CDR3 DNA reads TGTGCCAGCAGCTCCGTGAACACCGGGGAGCTGTTTTTT. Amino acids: CASSSVNTGELFF.

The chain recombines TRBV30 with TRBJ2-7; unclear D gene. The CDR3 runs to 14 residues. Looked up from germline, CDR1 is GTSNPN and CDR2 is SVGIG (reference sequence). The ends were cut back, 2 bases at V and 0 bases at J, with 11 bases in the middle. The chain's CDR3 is CAWSFPGYSYEQYF. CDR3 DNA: TGTGCCTGGAGTTTCCCGGGTTACTCCTACGAGCAGTACTTC. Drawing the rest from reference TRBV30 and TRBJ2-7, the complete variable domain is SQTIHQWPATLVQPVGSPLSLECTVEGTSNPNLYWYRQAAGRGLQLLFYSVGIGQISSEVPQNLSASRPQDRQFILSSKKLLLSDSGFYLCAWSFPGYSYEQYFGPGTRLTVT.

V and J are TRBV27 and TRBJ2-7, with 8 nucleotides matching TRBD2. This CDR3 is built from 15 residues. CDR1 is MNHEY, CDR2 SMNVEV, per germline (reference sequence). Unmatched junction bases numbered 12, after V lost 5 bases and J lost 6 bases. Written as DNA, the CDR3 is TGTGCCAGCAGTCCCCAGGGACTAGATTTTTCCGAGCAGTACTTC. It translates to CASSPQGLDFSEQYF.

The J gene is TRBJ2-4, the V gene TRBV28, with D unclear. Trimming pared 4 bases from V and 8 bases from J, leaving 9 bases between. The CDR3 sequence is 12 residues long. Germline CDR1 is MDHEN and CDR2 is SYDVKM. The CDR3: CASSSPPDIQYF. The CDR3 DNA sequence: TGTGCCAGCAGTTCCCCTCCGGACATTCAGTACTTC.

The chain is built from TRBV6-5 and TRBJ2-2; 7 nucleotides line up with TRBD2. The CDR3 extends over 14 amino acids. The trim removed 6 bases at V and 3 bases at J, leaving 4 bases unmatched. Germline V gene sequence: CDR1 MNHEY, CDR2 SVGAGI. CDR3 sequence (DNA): TGTGCCAGCAGACAGCGGGACTACACCGGGGAGCTGTTTTTT. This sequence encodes CASRQRDYTGELFF.

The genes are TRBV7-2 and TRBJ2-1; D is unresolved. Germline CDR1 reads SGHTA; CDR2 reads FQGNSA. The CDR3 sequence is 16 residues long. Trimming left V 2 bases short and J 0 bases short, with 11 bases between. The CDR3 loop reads CASSLRLGPSYNEQFF. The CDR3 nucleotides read TGTGCCAGCAGCTTAAGGCTAGGCCCCTCCTACAATGAGCAGTTCTTC.

CDR3 in DNA: TGTGCCAGCAGTTACGGGGCAGGGTATTCTGGAAACACCATATATTTT. Amino acids: CASSYGAGYSGNTIYF. The V and J genes are TRBV6-5 and TRBJ1-3; perhaps TRBD1 as D (5 bases). This CDR3 comprises 16 residues. The V end lost 2 bases, the J end lost 1 base, and 12 bases lay between the germline ends. Germline assignment: CDR1 MNHEY and CDR2 SVGAGI.

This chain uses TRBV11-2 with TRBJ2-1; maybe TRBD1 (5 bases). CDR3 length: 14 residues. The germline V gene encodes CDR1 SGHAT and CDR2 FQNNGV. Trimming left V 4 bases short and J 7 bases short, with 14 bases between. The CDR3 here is CASSSARVYNEQFF. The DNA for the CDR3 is TGTGCCAGCAGCTCGGCCAGGGTTTATAATGAGCAGTTCTTC.

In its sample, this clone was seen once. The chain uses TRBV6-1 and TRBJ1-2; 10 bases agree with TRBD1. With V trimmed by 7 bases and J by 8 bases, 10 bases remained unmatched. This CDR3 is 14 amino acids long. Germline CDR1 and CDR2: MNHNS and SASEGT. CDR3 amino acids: CASTPGQGPGGYTF. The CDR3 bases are TGTGCCAGCACCCCGGGACAGGGGCCAGGGGGCTACACCTTC.

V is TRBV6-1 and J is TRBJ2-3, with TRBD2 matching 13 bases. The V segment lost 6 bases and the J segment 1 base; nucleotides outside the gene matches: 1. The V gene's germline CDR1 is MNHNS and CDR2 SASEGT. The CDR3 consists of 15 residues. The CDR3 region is CASRGTSGGTDTQYF. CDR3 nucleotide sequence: TGTGCCAGCAGGGGGACTAGCGGGGGCACAGATACGCAGTATTTT.

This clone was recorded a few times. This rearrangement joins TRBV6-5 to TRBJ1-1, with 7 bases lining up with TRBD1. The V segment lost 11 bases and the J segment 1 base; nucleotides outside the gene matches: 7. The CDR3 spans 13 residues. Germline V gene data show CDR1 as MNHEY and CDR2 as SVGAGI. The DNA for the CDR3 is TGTGCCGTGGCCCAGGGGGGGAACACTGAAGCTTTCTTT. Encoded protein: CAVAQGGNTEAFF.